One sample yielded the 6 T cell receptor beta chains listed below, sequenced in a study of blood T cell repertoires in COVID-19. The assay was immunoSEQ multiplex PCR, and TCRdb's table has in-frame clones only and misses some. The table lists about 230,000 clones, approximately 87% of them singletons, with about 2.5% in the top ten. What was sequenced was peripheral blood. These receptors were obtained from a woman aged 70-85 years with active or convalescent COVID-19.

The chain links TRBV9 to TRBJ1-4; D not certain. This CDR3 region has 20 residues. Trimming took off 4 bases at V and 1 base at J, with 26 bases between the two ends. Germline CDR1 and CDR2: SGDLS and YYNGEE. The CDR3 loop reads CASSLSSVLGGTGTNEKLFF. The DNA of the CDR3 is TGTGCCAGCAGCCTCTCGTCGGTTCTGGGAGGTACCGGAACTAATGAAAAACTGTTTTTT.

This chain links TRBV28 with TRBJ1-5, with unresolved D. This CDR3 is 15 amino acids long. V was cut by 3 bases and J by 2 bases, with 11 bases left in between. Germline V CDR1 and CDR2: MDHEN, SYDVKM. The CDR3 bases are TGTGCCAGCAGTTTTCCCGGGGTAGGCAATCAGCCCCAGCATTTT. As protein: CASSFPGVGNQPQHF.

The gene calls are TRBV3-1 (or the pseudogene TRBV3-2) and TRBJ2-2; 8 positions match TRBD1. V shed 3 bases and J 7 bases; nucleotides not matched to a gene: 10. This CDR3 has 16 amino acids. Germline-derived CDR1 and CDR2 are LGHDT and YNNKEL (reference sequence). CDR3 sequence: CASSHAGQGGVGELFF. Written as DNA, the CDR3 is TGTGCCAGCAGCCACGCCGGACAGGGAGGAGTCGGGGAGCTGTTTTTT.

CDR3 protein: CASSYRGGSPYEQYF. For the CDR3, the DNA is TGTGCCAGCAGTTATCGCGGGGGATCCCCCTACGAGCAGTACTTC. V and J are TRBV6-5 and TRBJ2-7; 7 nucleotides align to TRBD2. Losses at the gene ends were 3 bases for V and 2 bases for J; bases not matched to a gene: 7. CDR3 length: 15 amino acids. The V gene's germline CDR1 is MNHEY and CDR2 SVGAGI.

V usage is TRBV14 and J usage is TRBJ1-2; D uncertain. V was pared by 1 base and J by 3 bases, with 12 bases between. The CDR3 totals 15 residues. Germline lookup yields CDR1 SGHDN and CDR2 FVKESK. The CDR3 DNA reads as TGTGCCAGCAGCCAAGTATTCGGGAAATACTATGGCTACACCTTC. It is translated as CASSQVFGKYYGYTF. Variable domain in full (rest from reference TRBV14 and TRBJ1-2): EAGVTQFPSHSVIEKGQTVTLRCDPISGHDNLYWYRRVMGKEIKFLLHFVKESKQDESGMPNNRFLAERTGGTYSTLKVQPAELEDSGVYFCASSQVFGKYYGYTFGSGTRLTVV.

The chain uses TRBV7-3 and TRBJ2-2; no clear D gene. V was trimmed by 3 bases and J by 0 bases, leaving 11 bases between them. The germline V gene encodes CDR1 SGHTA and CDR2 FQGTGA. CDR3 length equals 16 residues. The CDR3: CASSFSAFANTGELFF. The CDR3 DNA is TGTGCCAGCAGCTTCAGCGCGTTCGCGAACACCGGGGAGCTGTTTTTT.